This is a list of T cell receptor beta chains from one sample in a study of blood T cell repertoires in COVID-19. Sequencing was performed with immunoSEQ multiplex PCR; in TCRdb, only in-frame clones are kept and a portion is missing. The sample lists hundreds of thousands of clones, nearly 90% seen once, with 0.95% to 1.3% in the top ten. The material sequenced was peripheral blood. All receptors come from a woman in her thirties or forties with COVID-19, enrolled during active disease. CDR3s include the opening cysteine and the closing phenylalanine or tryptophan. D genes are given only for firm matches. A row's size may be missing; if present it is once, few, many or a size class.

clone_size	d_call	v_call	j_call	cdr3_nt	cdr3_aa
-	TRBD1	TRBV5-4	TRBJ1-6	TGTGCCAGCAGCTCCCAACAGGGGCATAATTCACCCCTCCACTTT	CASSSQQGHNSPLHF
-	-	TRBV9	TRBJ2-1	TGTGCCAGCAGCGTAGGGGCTTCGAATGAGCAGTTCTTC	CASSVGASNEQFF
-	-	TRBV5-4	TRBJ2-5	TGTGCCAGCAGGGCGGACTCAGGGACCCAGTACTTC	CASRADSGTQYF
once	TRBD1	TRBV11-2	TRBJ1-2	TGTGCCAGCAGGCCGACAGGGTCCTATGGCTACACCTTC	CASRPTGSYGYTF
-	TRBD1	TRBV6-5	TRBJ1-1	TGTGCCAGCAGTTACAGGGGGCTGAACACTGAAGCTTTCTTT	CASSYRGLNTEAFF
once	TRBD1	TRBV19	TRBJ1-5	TGTGCCAGTAGTTCTAGACAGGGGGGACAGCCCCAGCATTTT	CASSSRQGGQPQHF
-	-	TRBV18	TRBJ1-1	TGTGCCAGCTCACCGGGGCAGATGAACACTGAAGCTTTCTTT	CASSPGQMNTEAFF
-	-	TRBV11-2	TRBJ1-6	TGTGCCAGCAGCTTGGGCGGGACTAATTCACCCCTCCACTTT	CASSLGGTNSPLHF
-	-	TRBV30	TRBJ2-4	TGTGCCCACGGACCGGGGGCCAAAAACATTCAGTACTTC	CAHGPGAKNIQYF
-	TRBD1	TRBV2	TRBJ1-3	TGTGCCAGCAGTGAAGGCTGGGCATCCTGGGTCAAACAGGGGGCTTCTGGAAACACCATATATTTT	CASSEGWASWVKQGASGNTIYF
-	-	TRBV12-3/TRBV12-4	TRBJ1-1	TGTGCCAGCACCCTGGAGGGAAACACTGAAGCTTTCTTT	CASTLEGNTEAFF
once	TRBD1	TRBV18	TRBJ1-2	TGTGCCAGCTCACCACGGACAGGGAGGTATGGCTACACCTTC	CASSPRTGRYGYTF
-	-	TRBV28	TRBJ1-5	TGTGCCAGCAGTTTCCTTGCGGGGCCCATCAATCAGCCCCAGCATTTT	CASSFLAGPINQPQHF
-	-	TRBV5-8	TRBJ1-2	TGTGCCAGCAGCTTAAGACACAACTATGGCTACACCTTC	CASSLRHNYGYTF
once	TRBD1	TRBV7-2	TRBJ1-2	TGTGCCAGCAGCGCCCGACAGGGGCTGGGGGGCTACACCTTC	CASSARQGLGGYTF
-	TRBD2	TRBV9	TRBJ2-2	TGTGCCAGCAGCGTAGGGTTACGCGGGGGAAACACCGGGGAGCTGTTTTTT	CASSVGLRGGNTGELFF
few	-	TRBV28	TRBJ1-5	TGTGCCAGCAGTCCCCTTGGCGGTGGCAATCAGCCCCAGCATTTT	CASSPLGGGNQPQHF
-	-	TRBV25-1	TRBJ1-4	TGTGCCAGCAGTGGAGGACAGATGGAAAAACTGTTTTTT	CASSGGQMEKLFF
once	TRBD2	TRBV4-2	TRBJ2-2	TGTGCCAGCAGCCTTCTAGCGGGGGAGACCGGGGAGCTGTTTTTT	CASSLLAGETGELFF
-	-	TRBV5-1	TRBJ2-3	TGCGCCAGCAGCTTGGCGGGAGCGGAGATGGCAGATACGCAGTATTTT	CASSLAGAEMADTQYF
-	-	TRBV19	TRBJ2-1	TGTGCCAGTAGCCGCATAGGTTCCACTAACAATGAGCAGTTCTTC	CASSRIGSTNNEQFF
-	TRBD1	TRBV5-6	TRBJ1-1	TGTGCCAGCAGACCCGCTCCGGGTAGGGGGCTCGCTGAAGCTTTCTTT	CASRPAPGRGLAEAFF
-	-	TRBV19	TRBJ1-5	TGTGCCAGTTCTGGAGGTTCTAGAGGCAATCAGCCCCAGCATTTT	CASSGGSRGNQPQHF
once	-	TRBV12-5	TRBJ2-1	TGTGCTAGTGGTCAAGAGTCGGGGGTCAACTACAATGAGCAGTTCTTC	CASGQESGVNYNEQFF
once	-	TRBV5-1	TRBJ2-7	TGCGCCAGCAGCTTGGAAGGTCGCCCTGTTCTGAGGGAGCAGTACTTC	CASSLEGRPVLREQYF
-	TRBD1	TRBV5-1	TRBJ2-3	TGCGCCAGCAGCCAAGGACAGGGGACAGATACGCAGTATTTT	CASSQGQGTDTQYF
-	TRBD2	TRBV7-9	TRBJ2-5	TGTGCCAGCAGCTTAGGCCTAGCGGGGGGAGAAGAGACCCAGTACTTC	CASSLGLAGGEETQYF
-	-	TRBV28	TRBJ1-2	TGTGCCAGCAGTTTGTCCCACAGCTCTTACGGCTACACCTTC	CASSLSHSSYGYTF
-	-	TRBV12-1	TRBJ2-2	TGTGCCAGCACCCTACATGCGGGCTGTGGGGAGCTGTTTTTT	CASTLHAGCGELFF
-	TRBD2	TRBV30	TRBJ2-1	TGTGCCTGGAAGGCTAGCGGGAACCTGCAGTTCTTC	CAWKASGNLQFF
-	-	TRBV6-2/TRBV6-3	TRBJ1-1	TGTGCCAGCAGTTTGGGCCGCGCCACTGAAGCTTTCTTT	CASSLGRATEAFF
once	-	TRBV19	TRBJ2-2	TGTGCCAGTAGTATAGGGGGGGAGGTTAACACCGGGGAGCTGTTTTTT	CASSIGGEVNTGELFF
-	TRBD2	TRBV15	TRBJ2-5	TGTGCCACCAGCACCGGACTAGCGGGGTTCCAAGAGACCCAGTACTTC	CATSTGLAGFQETQYF
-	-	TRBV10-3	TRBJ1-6	TGTGCCATCAGTGAGTTGGAGGCTTTCCGGAATTCACCCCTCCACTTT	CAISELEAFRNSPLHF
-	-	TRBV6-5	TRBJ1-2	TGTGCCAGCATCCCCCGCCCCGGGGTAGGCTATGGCTACACCTTC	CASIPRPGVGYGYTF
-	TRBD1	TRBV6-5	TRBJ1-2	TGTGCCAGCAGCCTACCAGGGGGGAATGGCTACACCTTC	CASSLPGGNGYTF
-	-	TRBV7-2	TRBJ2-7	TGTGCCAGCAGCTTAGGTCTTGACTACTCCTACGAGCAGTACTTC	CASSLGLDYSYEQYF
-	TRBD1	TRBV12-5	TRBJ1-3	TGTGCTAGTGGTTTGGTTCGCTGGACAGGTTTCGGAAACACCATATATTTT	CASGLVRWTGFGNTIYF
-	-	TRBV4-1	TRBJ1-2	TGCGCCAGCAGCCAACTCTATCGGAACTATGGCTACACCTTC	CASSQLYRNYGYTF
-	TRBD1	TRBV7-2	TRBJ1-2	TGTGCCAGCAGCTTAGGTCCCTGGGGGACAGATAACTATGGCTACACCTTC	CASSLGPWGTDNYGYTF
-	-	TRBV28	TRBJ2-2	TGTGCCAGTGTCGGGGCCGGGGAGCTGTTTTTT	CASVGAGELFF
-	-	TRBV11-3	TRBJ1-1	TGTGCCAGCAGCTTAACCCCGGGGATGAACACTGAAGCTTTCTTT	CASSLTPGMNTEAFF
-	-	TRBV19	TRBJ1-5	TGTGCCAGTAGTAGACCGGGACACGGTAGCAATCAGCCCCAGCATTTT	CASSRPGHGSNQPQHF
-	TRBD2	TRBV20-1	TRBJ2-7	TGCAGTGCTAGTACGGGAGGAGGCCTAGCGGGAGGTTTCTACGAGCAGTACTTC	CSASTGGGLAGGFYEQYF
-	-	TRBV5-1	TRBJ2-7	TGCGCCAGCTCAGAAGGGAGTGCCTACGAGCAGTACTTC	CASSEGSAYEQYF
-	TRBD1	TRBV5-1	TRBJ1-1	TGCGCCAGCAGCTACGACAGGGTATCCACTGAAGCTTTCTTT	CASSYDRVSTEAFF
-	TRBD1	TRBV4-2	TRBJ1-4	TGTGCCAGCAGCCAAGATCCCCAGGGGGGCCGTGAAAAACTGTTTTTT	CASSQDPQGGREKLFF
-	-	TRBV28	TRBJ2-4	TGTGCCAGCAGTTTTGGGGCATCTTTAGCCAAAAACATTCAGTACTTC	CASSFGASLAKNIQYF
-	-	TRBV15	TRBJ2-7	TGTGCCACCAGCAGGGAGGGCGAGCAGTACTTC	CATSREGEQYF